In this sample, the clone carrying this T cell receptor beta chain turned up many times. The antigen is unknown. Time point noted: newly diagnosed GD, antithyroid drugs for less than 3 months. With RNA extracted from PBMCs as input, the TCR library was made. The sample is drawn from a study of regulatory T cells in long-lasting Graves disease. Trimming shortened V by 5 bases and J by 6 bases, and 9 bases separated the two germline ends. The CDR3 runs to 12 residues. Germline CDR1 and CDR2: SGHAT and FQNNGV. Study findings and constraints: Persistent patients shared fewer than 3,500 public clonotypes among themselves. Newly diagnosed patients shared fewer, at about a thousand. Among samples with persistent disease, TRBV28, TRBJ1-2 and TRBJ2-5 were favored.

Library construction for TCR beta used iRepertoire HTBI primers and Arm-PCR of CDR3 regions. One entry per CDR3 protein, called by TCRdb with MiXCR from the multiplex PCR reads. Of some 500,000 distinct CDR3 sequences in the sample, about 16% are singletons; the top ten hold roughly 25%. The data also belong to a second study, concerning T cells in Graves' hyperthyroidism and ophthalmopathy. From that report: Blood samples included most of the expanded thyroid clonotypes exceeding 0.001.

The chain joins TRBV11-2 to TRBJ2-3; D gene ambiguous. The material was peripheral blood mononuclear cells (PBMCs), obtained at new diagnosis, from a patient treated with antithyroid drugs. The receptor's source is a middle-aged woman with Graves disease. The CDR3 reads CASSPEGDTQYF. The CDR3 DNA reads TGTGCCAGCAGCCCAGAAGGCGATACGCAGTATTTT.